The 2 T cell receptor beta chains presented below share a single source sample, sequenced in a study of CD8+ T cells in alopecia areata. Indicated treatment: oral pan-JAK inhibitor, 5-10 mg twice daily. Following extraction, RNA underwent reverse transcription to cDNA, which served as the sequencing template. Libraries were prepared by immunoSEQ multiplex PCR; TCRdb keeps only in-frame clonotypes and omits some of them. The table shows approximately 280,000 clones, with roughly 60% occurring only once. Sequencing used CD4+ T cells sorted from blood, obtained at week 24, from a patient treated with tofacitinib. These receptors all come from a human donor with alopecia areata.

This chain connects TRBV28 to TRBJ1-5; D is undetermined. The CDR3 totals 18 residues. With 5 bases removed from V and 0 bases from J, the gap between germline ends came to 20 bases. Germline V CDR1 and CDR2: MDHEN, SYDVKM. The CDR3 here is CASSPTHIRRPSNQPQHF. The CDR3 bases are TGTGCCAGCAGTCCAACCCACATTCGGAGACCTAGCAATCAGCCCCAGCATTTT.

J is TRBJ1-2 and V is TRBV18, with D unclear. The CDR3 length is 15 residues. V was cut by 6 bases and J by 5 bases, with 19 bases left in between. Germline CDR1 and CDR2: KGHSH and LQKENI. For the CDR3, the DNA is TGTGCCAGCTCCACCGGTGGCAGCTCACGGTATGGCTACACCTTC. Amino acid sequence: CASSTGGSSRYGYTF.